This T cell receptor (beta chain) was observed in a study of OX40 agonist ivuxolimab in advanced cancers. Regarding the research as a whole: Ivuxolimab was an agonistic, fully human IgG2 monoclonal antibody directed against OX40 (CD134), a costimulatory receptor. Partial responses occurred in three dose-escalation patients, of whom one had hepatocellular carcinoma and two had cutaneous melanoma. Intravenous ivuxolimab was administered to patients every 2 weeks at six dose levels: 0.01, 0.1, 0.3, 1.5, 3 and 10 mg/kg. Of the roughly 54 patients in dose escalation, some 19 had hepatocellular carcinoma, about 15 had melanoma, 9 had renal cell carcinoma and 9 had head and neck cancer. The paper reports the monotherapy dose-escalation portion (N of about 54 patients) of the phase I ivuxolimab trial. Patients were allowed to have had prior anti-PD-1, anti-PD-L1 or anti-CTLA-4 therapy, and 40% to 45% of the dose-escalation patients had previously received checkpoint inhibitors. Peripheral TCRbeta sequencing was intended to test whether TCR sequence diversity was altered and clonal T-cell expansion was caused by ivuxolimab. The dose-escalation cohort was approximately 83% male with a mean age of approximately 60 years, ranging from about 23 to 85. The paper's findings and limits, for the study overall: After ivuxolimab, more expanded clones were found on average in CD8+ T cells than in CD4+ T cells. In the 0.1-3.0 mg/kg groups, partial responders had among the lowest normalized peripheral clonal expansion, particularly in CD8+ T cells. Clonal expansion of both CD4+ and CD8+ blood T cells was observed from baseline to week 6 at doses 0.1 to 3.0 mg/kg. The antigen specificity of the peripheral T cells that underwent clonal expansion was not determined. Low levels of normalized T-cell clonal expansion were also seen in some patients who did not respond.

For sequencing of the TCRbeta CDR3 region, genomic DNA was extracted from the sorted cells. TCRbeta CDR3 regions were sequenced using the immunoSEQ Assay. TCRdb took this table from immuneACCESS and kept in-frame rearrangements with V and J called. Such tables lack part of the clones; where checked against another copy, unresolved V genes explain under half of the gap, and the rest is unexplained. For this sample the table gives around 63,000 clones, of which roughly 85% were detected only once. Over 1% of the sample is in the top ten clones. The trial excluded patients who had a history of autoimmune disease or who were on systemic immunosuppression. Peripheral blood for TCR sequencing was collected from all dose cohorts at baseline, on cycle 4 day 1, and on cycle 7 day 1. Samples were obtained from an open-label, multicenter, first-in-human phase I dose-escalation trial of ivuxolimab. Adults with locally advanced or metastatic head and neck squamous cell, hepatocellular, melanoma or renal cell carcinoma were enrolled in the trial. Before TCR sequencing, CD4+ T cells and CD8+ T cells from peripheral blood were sorted into separate populations.

The germline V gene yields ENHRY for CDR1 and SYGVKD for CDR2. V loses 6 bases at its end and J loses 1 base; junction bases beyond the gene matches: 3. The CDR3 measures 14 amino acids from cysteine to phenylalanine. The retained sequence is limited to the CDR3, 42 bases, with the frame set at the first base. Of note for this clone: There is no known antigen for this receptor. Qualities for individual bases were not recorded, and no much larger clone is one base off.

Sequenced material: CD4+ or CD8+ T cells sorted from blood, taken in a trial of the OX40 agonist ivuxolimab. This receptor was taken from an adult with an advanced solid tumor such as melanoma, head and neck, liver or kidney cancer. The chain is made from TRBV10-3 and TRBJ1-1; 9 central nucleotides agree with TRBD1. The CDR3 loop reads CAIRLGQGNTEAFF. At the DNA level, the sequence is TGTGCCATCAGGTTGGGACAGGGGAACACTGAAGCTTTCTTT.